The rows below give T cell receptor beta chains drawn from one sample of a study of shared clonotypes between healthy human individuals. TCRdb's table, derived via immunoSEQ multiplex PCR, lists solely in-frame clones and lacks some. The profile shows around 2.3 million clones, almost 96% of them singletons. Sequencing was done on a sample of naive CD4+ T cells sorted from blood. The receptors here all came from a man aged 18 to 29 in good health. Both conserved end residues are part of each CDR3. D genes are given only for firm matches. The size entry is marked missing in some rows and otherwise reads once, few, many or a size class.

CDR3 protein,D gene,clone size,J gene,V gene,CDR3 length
CASSPRTGENTGELFF,TRBD1,-,TRBJ2-2,TRBV19,16
CASRRATQYF,-,-,TRBJ2-3,TRBV2,10
CASSLVGVGQPQHF,-,-,TRBJ1-5,TRBV7-2,14
CASSLAGAANTGELFF,TRBD2,once,TRBJ2-2,TRBV5-1,16
CASSSQNTGELFF,-,-,TRBJ2-2,TRBV2,13
CASSLTRTPRGHGYTF,-,-,TRBJ1-2,TRBV27,16
CASSLGPRQETQYF,-,-,TRBJ2-5,TRBV5-5,14
CASSPQGVSYEQYF,TRBD1,-,TRBJ2-7,TRBV5-1,14
CASSSPTGTGVGYGYTF,-,-,TRBJ1-2,TRBV5-1,17
CASAFGSGHNYNSPLHF,-,-,TRBJ1-6,TRBV27,17
CASSIGQYSSYEQYF,-,-,TRBJ2-7,TRBV9,15
CASSSPDRSTYEQYF,-,-,TRBJ2-7,TRBV5-1,15
CASSSLVSSGNTIYF,-,-,TRBJ1-3,TRBV5-4,15
CASSLKGQGHYTGELFF,-,-,TRBJ2-2,TRBV27,17
CASSLPPSPSGANVLTF,-,-,TRBJ2-6,TRBV7-2,17
CSVKTSGRSGELFF,TRBD2,-,TRBJ2-2,TRBV29-1,14
CASAKGRYEQYF,-,-,TRBJ2-7,TRBV6-5,12
CASTPRSTNYGYTF,-,-,TRBJ1-2,TRBV6-6,14
CASSPGLAGSYEQYF,TRBD2,-,TRBJ2-7,TRBV4-3,15
CASSSGQVYNEQFF,TRBD1,-,TRBJ2-1,TRBV6-5,14
CASSSSLHRGGLYEQYF,TRBD2,-,TRBJ2-7,TRBV7-2,17
CASSSAGKWETQYF,-,-,TRBJ2-5,TRBV7-2,14
CAWRWGDTQYF,-,-,TRBJ2-3,TRBV30,11
CASSMAPQGSGANEKLFF,TRBD1,-,TRBJ1-4,TRBV19,18
CAWTLQGVGEKLFF,TRBD1,once,TRBJ1-4,TRBV30,14
CATGGIAGGPYEQYF,TRBD2,-,TRBJ2-7,TRBV19,15
CATGRATYEQYF,-,-,TRBJ2-7,TRBV15,12
CASSLDLRGSYNEQFF,TRBD2,-,TRBJ2-1,TRBV5-8,16
CASSLVLHKDYGYTF,-,-,TRBJ1-2,TRBV7-8,15
CASGHLNTGELFF,-,-,TRBJ2-2,TRBV6-1,13
CASSSQQDQPQHF,-,-,TRBJ1-5,TRBV18,13